This T cell receptor (beta chain) was sequenced for a study of OX40 agonist ivuxolimab in advanced cancers. This CDR3 has 15 residues. Trimming stripped 3 bases from V and 1 base from J, with 12 bases between. CDR1 MNHEY and CDR2 SMNVEV come from the germline V gene (reference sequence). Method: immunoSEQ multiplex PCR; TCRdb's copy keeps in-frame clones and lacks some. The data hold about 20,000 clones, with around four fifths observed a single time. Only a few counts were recorded for this clone. The receptor's source is an adult with an advanced solid tumor such as melanoma, head and neck, liver or kidney cancer. This sample comprised CD4+ or CD8+ T cells sorted from blood, obtained in a trial of the OX40 agonist ivuxolimab. The rearrangement links TRBV27 to TRBJ1-1; D is ambiguous. The CDR3 reads CASSLQALRNTEAFF. DNA for the CDR3: TGTGCCAGCAGTTTGCAGGCCCTTAGGAACACTGAAGCTTTCTTT.